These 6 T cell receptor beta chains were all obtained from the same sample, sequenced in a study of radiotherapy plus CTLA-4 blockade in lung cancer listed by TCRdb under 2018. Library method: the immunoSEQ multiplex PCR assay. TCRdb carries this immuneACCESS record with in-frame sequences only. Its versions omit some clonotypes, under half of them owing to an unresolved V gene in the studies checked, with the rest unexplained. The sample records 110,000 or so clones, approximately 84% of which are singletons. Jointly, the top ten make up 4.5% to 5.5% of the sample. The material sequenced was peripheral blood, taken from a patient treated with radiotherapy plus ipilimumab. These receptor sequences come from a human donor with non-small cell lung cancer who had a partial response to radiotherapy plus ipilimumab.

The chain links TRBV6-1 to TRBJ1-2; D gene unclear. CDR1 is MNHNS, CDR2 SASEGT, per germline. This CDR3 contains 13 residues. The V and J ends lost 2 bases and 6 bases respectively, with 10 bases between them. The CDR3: CASSEIRVDGYTF. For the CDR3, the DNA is TGTGCCAGCAGTGAAATAAGAGTTGATGGCTACACCTTC.

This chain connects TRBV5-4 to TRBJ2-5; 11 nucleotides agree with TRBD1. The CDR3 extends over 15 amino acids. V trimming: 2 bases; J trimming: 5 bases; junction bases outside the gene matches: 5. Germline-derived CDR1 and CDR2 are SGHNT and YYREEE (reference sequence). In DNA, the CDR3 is TGTGCCAGCAGCTTAGACCGGGACAGGGGGGAGACCCAGTACTTC. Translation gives CASSLDRDRGETQYF.

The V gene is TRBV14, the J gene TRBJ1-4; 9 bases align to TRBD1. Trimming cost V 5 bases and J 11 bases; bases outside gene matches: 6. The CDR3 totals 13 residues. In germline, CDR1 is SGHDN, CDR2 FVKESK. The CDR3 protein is CASSVRDRAKLFF. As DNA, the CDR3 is TGTGCCAGCAGCGTCCGGGACAGGGCCAAACTGTTTTTT.

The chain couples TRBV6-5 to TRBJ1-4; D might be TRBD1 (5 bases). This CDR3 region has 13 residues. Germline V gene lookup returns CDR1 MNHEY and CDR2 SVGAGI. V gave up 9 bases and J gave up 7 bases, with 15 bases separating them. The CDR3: CASTGPNTEKLFF. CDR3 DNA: TGTGCCAGTACAGGCCCTAATACTGAAAAACTGTTTTTT.

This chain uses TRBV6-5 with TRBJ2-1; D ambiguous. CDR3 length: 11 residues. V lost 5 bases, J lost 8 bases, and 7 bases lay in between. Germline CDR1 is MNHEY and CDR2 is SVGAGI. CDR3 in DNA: TGTGCCAGCAGTGAACGGGATGAGCAGTTCTTC. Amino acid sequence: CASSERDEQFF.

CDR3 coding DNA: TGTGCCAGCAGCGTCACAGGGGGCAATGAAAAACTGTTTTTT. Its translation: CASSVTGGNEKLFF. The chain combines TRBV9 with TRBJ1-4; TRBD1 agrees at 9 bases. There are 14 residues in the CDR3. V lost 2 bases, J lost 5 bases, and 1 base stayed unmatched. Germline V gene lookup returns CDR1 SGDLS and CDR2 YYNGEE.